Listed here are 8 T cell receptor beta chains from one sample, sequenced in a study of blood T cell repertoires in COVID-19. Sequencing was performed with immunoSEQ multiplex PCR; in TCRdb, only in-frame clones are kept and a portion is missing. The repertoire includes more than 300,000 clones, roughly 90% of them detected once, and about 1.7% sits in the top ten. What was sequenced was peripheral blood. The source of these receptors is a woman aged 25 to 39 with COVID-19, enrolled during active disease.

This chain joins TRBV13 and TRBJ1-4; D is undetermined. CDR3 length equals 13 residues. Germline V gene sequence: CDR1 PRHDT, CDR2 FYEKMQ (reference sequence). V was cut by 1 base and J by 8 bases, with 8 bases left in between. This CDR3 reads CASSLVAGEKLFF. The CDR3 DNA reads as TGTGCCAGCAGCTTAGTGGCAGGCGAAAAACTGTTTTTT. Filled out from reference TRBV13 and TRBJ1-4, the complete variable domain reads AAGVIQSPRHLIKEKRETATLKCYPIPRHDTVYWYQQGPGQDPQFLISFYEKMQSDKGSIPDRFSAQQFSDYHSELNMSSLELGDSALYFCASSLVAGEKLFFGSGTQLSVL.

The genes are TRBV7-9 and TRBJ2-4; TRBD1 matches at 9 bases. J lost 7 bases, V lost 7 bases, and 8 bases had no gene match. This CDR3 spans 14 amino acids. The germline V gene encodes CDR1 SEHNR and CDR2 FQNEAQ (reference sequence). DNA of the CDR3: TGTGCCAGCACGCACCGGGACAGGGTGAACATTCAGTACTTC. Encoded protein: CASTHRDRVNIQYF.

V and J are TRBV6-5 and TRBJ1-1; 8 bases are a match to TRBD1. The trim removed 5 bases at V and 1 base at J, leaving 3 bases unmatched. The CDR3 runs 14 residues. CDR1 and CDR2 (germline): MNHEY, SVGAGI. The CDR3 loop reads CASSRGTGNTEAFF. In DNA, the CDR3 is TGTGCCAGCAGTCGAGGGACAGGGAACACTGAAGCTTTCTTT.

The V gene is TRBV11-2, the J gene TRBJ1-3, with D tentatively TRBD1 (5 bases). Germline V CDR1 and CDR2: SGHAT, FQNNGV. This CDR3 has 15 amino acids. V was pared by 1 base and J by 1 base, with 8 bases between. CDR3 protein: CASSLGQLSGNTIYF. In nucleotides, the CDR3 is TGTGCCAGCAGCTTAGGACAGCTTTCTGGAAACACCATATATTTT.

The rearrangement links TRBV7-2 to TRBJ1-1; 9 nucleotides agree with TRBD1. The CDR3 spans 16 residues. Germline V lookup: CDR1 SGHTA, CDR2 FQGNSA. V trimming: 3 bases; J trimming: 0 bases; junction bases outside the gene matches: 5. The CDR3 region is CASSLGQGLLNTEAFF. The CDR3 nucleotides read TGTGCCAGCAGCTTGGGACAGGGACTATTGAACACTGAAGCTTTCTTT.

Written as DNA, the CDR3 is TGTGCCAGTAGTATCTTCGACTCCCACACAGATACGCAGTATTTT. Protein: CASSIFDSHTDTQYF. The V call is TRBV19, the J call TRBJ2-3; D unresolved. The length of the CDR3 is 15 residues. Per the germline V gene, CDR1 is LNHDA and CDR2 is SQIVND (reference sequence). Trimming stripped 3 bases from V and 2 bases from J, with 12 bases between.

This sequence joins TRBV25-1 and TRBJ2-2; 9 bases are shared with TRBD1. The germline V gene encodes CDR1 MGHDK and CDR2 SYGVNS. V shed 5 bases, J shed 3 bases, and the junction held 4 bases outside the gene matches. The length of the CDR3 is 15 residues. The DNA for the CDR3 is TGTGCCAGCAGTCCGGGACAGGGCTACACCGGGGAGCTGTTTTTT. It is translated as CASSPGQGYTGELFF.

The CDR3 sequence is CASRVLAGDSNEQFF. The CDR3, as DNA: TGTGCCAGCAGGGTACTAGCGGGGGACAGCAATGAGCAGTTCTTC. V usage is TRBV2 and J usage is TRBJ2-1; 11 bases line up with TRBD2. The CDR3 runs to 15 residues. Germline V gene data show CDR1 as SNHLY and CDR2 as FYNNEI. V was clipped by 6 bases and J by 6 bases; unmatched bases: 7.